This is a list of T cell receptor beta chains from one sample in a study of cytotoxic CD8 clonotypes in ibrutinib-treated CLL. TCRdb's copy holds only in-frame clones and misses some; the assay was immunoSEQ multiplex PCR. Here the sample spans about 20,000 clones, 65% to 75% being singletons. This specimen consisted of PBMCs, obtained before ibrutinib treatment. The receptors here all came from a human donor with chronic lymphocytic leukemia. Each CDR3 is given with its conserved first and last residue. D genes are given only for firm matches. Clone size, where shown, is once, few, many, or a class for clones that have expanded.

J gene: TRBJ2-3; V gene: TRBV5-3; clone size: -; D gene: -; CDR3 DNA: TGTGCCAGAAGCGGTCCATGTACTAGCACAGATACGCAGTATTTT; CDR3 protein: CARSGPCTSTDTQYF
J gene: TRBJ2-3; V gene: TRBV27; clone size: -; D gene: TRBD2; CDR3 DNA: TGTGCCAGCAGTTTACGCGGGAGGTTCACAGATACGCAGTATTTT; CDR3 protein: CASSLRGRFTDTQYF
J gene: TRBJ1-2; V gene: TRBV6-6; clone size: -; D gene: TRBD1; CDR3 DNA: TGTGCCAGCAGTTCCCTCCAGGGGGGCTATGGCTACACCTTC; CDR3 protein: CASSSLQGGYGYTF
J gene: TRBJ1-2; V gene: TRBV27; clone size: -; D gene: -; CDR3 DNA: TGTGCCAGCAGTACTAACAGATACCCCCAGGGATCTAACTATGGCTACACCTTC; CDR3 protein: CASSTNRYPQGSNYGYTF
J gene: TRBJ2-1; V gene: TRBV7-3; clone size: once; D gene: TRBD2; CDR3 DNA: TGTGCCAGCAGCCCCGGCCTAGCGGGTCATCCGGAGCAGTTCTTC; CDR3 protein: CASSPGLAGHPEQFF
J gene: TRBJ2-3; V gene: TRBV6-1; clone size: -; D gene: TRBD2; CDR3 DNA: TGTGCCAGCGGCCAACCGGGACTAGGCACAGATACGCAGTATTTT; CDR3 protein: CASGQPGLGTDTQYF
J gene: TRBJ2-5; V gene: TRBV4-3; clone size: once; D gene: TRBD2; CDR3 DNA: TGCGCCAGCAGCCAAGAGGGACTAGTACAAGAGACCCAGTACTTC; CDR3 protein: CASSQEGLVQETQYF
J gene: TRBJ2-2; V gene: TRBV6-5; clone size: -; D gene: TRBD2; CDR3 DNA: TGTGCCAGCAAAATTATAGCGGGGAGCACCGGGGAGCTGTTTTTT; CDR3 protein: CASKIIAGSTGELFF
J gene: TRBJ2-7; V gene: TRBV12-1; clone size: -; D gene: -; CDR3 DNA: TGTGCCAGCAGCTCCGGGACTAGGATCCACGAGCAGTACTTC; CDR3 protein: CASSSGTRIHEQYF
J gene: TRBJ2-7; V gene: TRBV2; clone size: few; D gene: -; CDR3 DNA: TGTGCCAGCAACCGAACGGGCTACGAGCAGTACTTC; CDR3 protein: CASNRTGYEQYF
J gene: TRBJ2-5; V gene: TRBV11-2; clone size: once; D gene: TRBD2; CDR3 DNA: TGTGCCAGCAGCTCCTTTAGCCCGGGACTAGCGGGAACCCAGTACTTC; CDR3 protein: CASSSFSPGLAGTQYF
J gene: TRBJ2-1; V gene: TRBV6-5; clone size: once; D gene: -; CDR3 DNA: TGTGCCAGCAGTTACTCGGTAAGGGATGAGCAGTTCTTC; CDR3 protein: CASSYSVRDEQFF
J gene: TRBJ1-2; V gene: TRBV30; clone size: -; D gene: TRBD1; CDR3 DNA: TGTGCCTGGAGTGTAATTTTCGGCAGGGGGCATGGCTACACCTTC; CDR3 protein: CAWSVIFGRGHGYTF
J gene: TRBJ2-2; V gene: TRBV18; clone size: -; D gene: TRBD1; CDR3 DNA: TGTGCCAGCTCACGGGACAGGTATACCGGGGAGCTGTTTTTT; CDR3 protein: CASSRDRYTGELFF
J gene: TRBJ1-3; V gene: TRBV30; clone size: -; D gene: TRBD1; CDR3 DNA: TGTGCCTGGAGTAGTGGACAGGGTGGAAACACCATATATTTT; CDR3 protein: CAWSSGQGGNTIYF
J gene: TRBJ2-5; V gene: TRBV4-2; clone size: few; D gene: TRBD1; CDR3 DNA: TGTGCCAGCAGCCCACCCCCCGGACAGGGAGAGACCCAGTACTTC; CDR3 protein: CASSPPPGQGETQYF
J gene: TRBJ2-3; V gene: TRBV9; clone size: -; D gene: TRBD2; CDR3 DNA: TGTGCCAGCAGTGAACTAGCGGGAGTAACAGATACGCAGTATTTT; CDR3 protein: CASSELAGVTDTQYF
J gene: TRBJ1-4; V gene: TRBV5-1; clone size: -; D gene: -; CDR3 DNA: TGCGCCAGCAGCTTGTCTGGGGGTAGCGGTGAAAAACTGTTTTTT; CDR3 protein: CASSLSGGSGEKLFF
J gene: TRBJ1-1; V gene: TRBV6-1; clone size: -; D gene: -; CDR3 DNA: TGTGCCAGCAGCCCCCTCGGCGCTGAAGCTTTCTTT; CDR3 protein: CASSPLGAEAFF
J gene: TRBJ2-2; V gene: TRBV7-3; clone size: once; D gene: TRBD1; CDR3 DNA: TGTGCCAGCAGCAGACAGGGGGTGGGCGGGGAGCTGTTTTTT; CDR3 protein: CASSRQGVGGELFF
J gene: TRBJ2-7; V gene: TRBV20-1; clone size: -; D gene: -; CDR3 DNA: TGCAGTGCCAGACTAGACCACGAGCAGTACTTC; CDR3 protein: CSARLDHEQYF
J gene: TRBJ2-5; V gene: TRBV5-4; clone size: -; D gene: -; CDR3 DNA: TGTGCCAGCAGCCCGGGGACAAGACTCCAAGAGACCCAGTACTTC; CDR3 protein: CASSPGTRLQETQYF
J gene: TRBJ2-3; V gene: TRBV19; clone size: -; D gene: TRBD2; CDR3 DNA: TGTGCCAGTAGCCATCTAGCGGGAGTAGATACGCAGTATTTT; CDR3 protein: CASSHLAGVDTQYF
J gene: TRBJ2-1; V gene: TRBV4-3; clone size: -; D gene: -; CDR3 DNA: TGCGCCAGCAGCCTCTCCTACAATGAGCAGTTCTTC; CDR3 protein: CASSLSYNEQFF
J gene: TRBJ2-1; V gene: TRBV11-2; clone size: -; D gene: TRBD2; CDR3 DNA: TGTGCCAGCAGCATATATGGACTAGCCAATGAGCAGTTCTTC; CDR3 protein: CASSIYGLANEQFF
J gene: TRBJ1-5; V gene: TRBV28; clone size: -; D gene: -; CDR3 DNA: TGTGCCAGCAGTTTATATTCCCTGAGCAGAGCAAATCAGCCCCAGCATTTT; CDR3 protein: CASSLYSLSRANQPQHF
J gene: TRBJ2-5; V gene: TRBV18; clone size: -; D gene: -; CDR3 DNA: TGTGCCAGCTCACCAGACGGGCGACGGGAGACCCAGTACTTC; CDR3 protein: CASSPDGRRETQYF
J gene: TRBJ1-1; V gene: TRBV9; clone size: once; D gene: -; CDR3 DNA: TGTGCCAGCAGCGAAATGAGTAGCGGGAACACTGAAGCTTTCTTT; CDR3 protein: CASSEMSSGNTEAFF
J gene: TRBJ2-1; V gene: TRBV7-9; clone size: once; D gene: TRBD2; CDR3 DNA: TGTGCCAGCAGATATACCGGGGGGACTAGCAGGGACCTCAATGAGCAGTTCTTC; CDR3 protein: CASRYTGGTSRDLNEQFF
J gene: TRBJ2-5; V gene: TRBV9; clone size: once; D gene: TRBD1; CDR3 DNA: TGTGCCAGCAGCGTACAGGGGGAAGGAGAGACCCAGTACTTC; CDR3 protein: CASSVQGEGETQYF
J gene: TRBJ2-7; V gene: TRBV6-6; clone size: -; D gene: -; CDR3 DNA: TGTGCCAGCAGCAGGACAGTAAACTACGAGCAGTACTTC; CDR3 protein: CASSRTVNYEQYF
J gene: TRBJ1-4; V gene: TRBV4-1; clone size: -; D gene: -; CDR3 DNA: TGCGCCAGCAGCCAAGATTGGGGGGTACGCGAAAAACTGTTTTTT; CDR3 protein: CASSQDWGVREKLFF
J gene: TRBJ1-2; V gene: TRBV9; clone size: once; D gene: -; CDR3 DNA: TGTGCCAGCAGCGTAGGCGGCGGGAACTATGGCTACACCTTC; CDR3 protein: CASSVGGGNYGYTF
J gene: TRBJ1-4; V gene: TRBV5-1; clone size: -; D gene: TRBD1; CDR3 DNA: TGCGCCTCGTCCGGGGACAGGGGGCGCACTAATGAAAAACTGTTTTTT; CDR3 protein: CASSGDRGRTNEKLFF
J gene: TRBJ2-3; V gene: TRBV7-6; clone size: -; D gene: -; CDR3 DNA: TGTGCCAGCAGCCCCTCGACTAGCACAGATACGCAGTATTTT; CDR3 protein: CASSPSTSTDTQYF
J gene: TRBJ2-7; V gene: TRBV2; clone size: -; D gene: TRBD2; CDR3 DNA: TGTGCCAGCAGTCCCCCGGGACTAGCGGGCTACGAGCAGTACTTC; CDR3 protein: CASSPPGLAGYEQYF
J gene: TRBJ2-3; V gene: TRBV5-1; clone size: -; D gene: -; CDR3 DNA: TGCGCCAGCACCTCCGGACAGGCGGGAAGCACAGATACGCAGTATTTT; CDR3 protein: CASTSGQAGSTDTQYF
J gene: TRBJ2-7; V gene: TRBV7-6; clone size: once; D gene: -; CDR3 DNA: TGTGCCAGCAGCTTAGACCAGTCCTACGAGCAGTACTTC; CDR3 protein: CASSLDQSYEQYF
J gene: TRBJ2-7; V gene: TRBV27; clone size: -; D gene: TRBD2; CDR3 DNA: TGTGCCAGCACCCAAGCGGCGGGAGGGCCGGGGGAGCAGTACTTC; CDR3 protein: CASTQAAGGPGEQYF
J gene: TRBJ1-1; V gene: TRBV2; clone size: -; D gene: TRBD1; CDR3 DNA: TGTGCCAGCAGCCGGGACAGGGGGACTGAAGCTTTCTTT; CDR3 protein: CASSRDRGTEAFF
J gene: TRBJ2-1; V gene: TRBV27; clone size: -; D gene: -; CDR3 DNA: TGTGCCAGCAGTTTAGTGGCGGCTCGCCCAACCTGGGCACACAATGAGCAGTTCTTC; CDR3 protein: CASSLVAARPTWAHNEQFF
J gene: TRBJ1-4; V gene: TRBV7-9; clone size: few; D gene: -; CDR3 DNA: TGTGCCAGCAGCTTAGCCTACAGGCGATCGAATGAAAAACTGTTTTTT; CDR3 protein: CASSLAYRRSNEKLFF
J gene: TRBJ2-3; V gene: TRBV7-9; clone size: -; D gene: TRBD2; CDR3 DNA: TGTGCCAGCAGCTTAGTAGAAGCGGGAGTAGATACGCAGTATTTT; CDR3 protein: CASSLVEAGVDTQYF
J gene: TRBJ2-7; V gene: TRBV11-2; clone size: -; D gene: -; CDR3 DNA: TGTGCCAGCAGCTCACTGAGTAGAGATGGGTCCTACGAGCAGTACTTC; CDR3 protein: CASSSLSRDGSYEQYF
J gene: TRBJ2-2; V gene: TRBV9; clone size: few; D gene: -; CDR3 DNA: TGTGCCAGCAGCGTAGGAGGAAGCGTGGAGCTGTTTTTT; CDR3 protein: CASSVGGSVELFF
J gene: TRBJ2-7; V gene: TRBV7-8; clone size: -; D gene: -; CDR3 DNA: TGTGCCAGCAGCCACTACCGGGACGTGTGGACGGACGAGCAGTACTTC; CDR3 protein: CASSHYRDVWTDEQYF
J gene: TRBJ2-3; V gene: TRBV5-4; clone size: -; D gene: TRBD2; CDR3 DNA: TGTGCCAGCAGCCCAGCGGGAGGGTCTGGGGATACGCAGTATTTT; CDR3 protein: CASSPAGGSGDTQYF
J gene: TRBJ2-2; V gene: TRBV7-9; clone size: -; D gene: -; CDR3 DNA: TGTGCCAGCAGCTTAGGGAACTCCTTGAACACCGGGGAGCTGTTTTTT; CDR3 protein: CASSLGNSLNTGELFF